This paragraph covers one TCR beta chain sequence. Its matching antigen is unknown. RNA extraction and reverse transcription yielded cDNA as sequencing template. Only in-frame clones appear in the TCRdb table, and some are missing; sequencing was by immunoSEQ multiplex PCR. The profile shows around 130,000 clones, approximately 53% of them singletons. The data were taken from a study of CD8+ T cells in alopecia areata. Study observations and caveats: Across lesional scalp, and particularly alopecia totalis/universalis, clonality surpassed that of normal scalp.

Trimming took off 0 bases at V and 1 base at J, with 8 bases between the two ends. From germline, CDR1 is SGDLS and CDR2 YYNGEE. The length of the CDR3 is 15 residues. The genes are TRBV9 and TRBJ2-4; D unclear. This clonotype originated in a human donor with alopecia areata. Material: CD4+ T cells sorted from blood, obtained at week 0. CDR3: CASSVVRHAKNIQYF. CDR3 DNA: TGTGCCAGCAGCGTAGTGCGCCATGCCAAAAACATTCAGTACTTC.